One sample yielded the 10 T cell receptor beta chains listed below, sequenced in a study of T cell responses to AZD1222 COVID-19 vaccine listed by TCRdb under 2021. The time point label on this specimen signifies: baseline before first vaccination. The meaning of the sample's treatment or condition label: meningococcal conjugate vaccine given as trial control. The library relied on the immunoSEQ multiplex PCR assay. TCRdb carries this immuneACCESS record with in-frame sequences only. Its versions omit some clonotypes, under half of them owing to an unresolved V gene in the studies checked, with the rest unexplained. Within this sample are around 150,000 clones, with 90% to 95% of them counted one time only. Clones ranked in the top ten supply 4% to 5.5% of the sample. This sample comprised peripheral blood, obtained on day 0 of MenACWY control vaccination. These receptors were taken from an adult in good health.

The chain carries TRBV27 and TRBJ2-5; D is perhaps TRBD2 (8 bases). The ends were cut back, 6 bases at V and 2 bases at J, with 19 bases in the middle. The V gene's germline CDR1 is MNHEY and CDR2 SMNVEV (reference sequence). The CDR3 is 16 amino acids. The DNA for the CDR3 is TGTGCCAGCAGCATGGGGACTAGGGGGCTTCAAGAGACCCAGTACTTC. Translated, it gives CASSMGTRGLQETQYF.

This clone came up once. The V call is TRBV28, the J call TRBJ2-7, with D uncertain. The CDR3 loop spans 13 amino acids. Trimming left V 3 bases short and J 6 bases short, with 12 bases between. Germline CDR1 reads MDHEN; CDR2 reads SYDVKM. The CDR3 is CASSFGTAREQYF. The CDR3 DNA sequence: TGTGCCAGCAGTTTCGGTACAGCCCGCGAGCAGTACTTC.

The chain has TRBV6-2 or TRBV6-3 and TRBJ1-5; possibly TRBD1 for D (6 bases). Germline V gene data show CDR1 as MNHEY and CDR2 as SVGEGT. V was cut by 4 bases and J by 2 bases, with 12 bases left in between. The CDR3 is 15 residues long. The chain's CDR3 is CASSSRGSGNQPQHF. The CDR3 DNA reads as TGTGCCAGCAGTTCGAGGGGGTCGGGCAATCAGCCCCAGCATTTT.

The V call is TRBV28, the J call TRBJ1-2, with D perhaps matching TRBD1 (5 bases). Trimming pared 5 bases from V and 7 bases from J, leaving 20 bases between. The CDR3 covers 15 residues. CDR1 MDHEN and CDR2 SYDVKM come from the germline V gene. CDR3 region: CASSPTRQPGSGYTF. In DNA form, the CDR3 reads TGTGCCAGCAGTCCGACCCGACAGCCAGGGAGTGGCTACACCTTC.

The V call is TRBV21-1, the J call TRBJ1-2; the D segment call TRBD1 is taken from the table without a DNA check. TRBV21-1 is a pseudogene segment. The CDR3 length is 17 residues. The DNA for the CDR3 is TGTGCCAGCACCAAATGCGGCGGACAGGGTAAATCCTATGGCTACACCTTC. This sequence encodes CASTKCGGQGKSYGYTF.

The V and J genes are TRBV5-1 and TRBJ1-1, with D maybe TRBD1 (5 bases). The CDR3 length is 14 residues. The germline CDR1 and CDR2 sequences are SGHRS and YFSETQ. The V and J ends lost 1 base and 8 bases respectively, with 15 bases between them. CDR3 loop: CASSLSQGGGEAFF. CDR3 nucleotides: TGCGCCAGCAGCTTGAGCCAGGGCGGGGGAGAAGCTTTCTTT.

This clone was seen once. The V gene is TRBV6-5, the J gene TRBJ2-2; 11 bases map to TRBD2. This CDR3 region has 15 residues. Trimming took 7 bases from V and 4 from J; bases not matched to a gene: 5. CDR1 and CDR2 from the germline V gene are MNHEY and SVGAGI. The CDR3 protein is CASTIAGGLTGELFF. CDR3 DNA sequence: TGTGCCAGCACAATAGCGGGAGGGCTCACCGGGGAGCTGTTTTTT.

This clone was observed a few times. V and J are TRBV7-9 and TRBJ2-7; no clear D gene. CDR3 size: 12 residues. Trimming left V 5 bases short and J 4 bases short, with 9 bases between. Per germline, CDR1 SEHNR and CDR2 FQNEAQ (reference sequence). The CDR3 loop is CASSAQGYEQYF. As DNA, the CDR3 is TGTGCCAGCAGCGCGCAAGGGTACGAGCAGTACTTC.

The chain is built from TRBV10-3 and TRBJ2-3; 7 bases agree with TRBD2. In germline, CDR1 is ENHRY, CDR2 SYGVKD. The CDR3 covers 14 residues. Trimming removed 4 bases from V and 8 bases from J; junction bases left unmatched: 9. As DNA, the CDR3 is TGTGCCATCAGTGGGGGGGGACCGTTTGTTACGCAGTATTTT. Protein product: CAISGGGPFVTQYF.

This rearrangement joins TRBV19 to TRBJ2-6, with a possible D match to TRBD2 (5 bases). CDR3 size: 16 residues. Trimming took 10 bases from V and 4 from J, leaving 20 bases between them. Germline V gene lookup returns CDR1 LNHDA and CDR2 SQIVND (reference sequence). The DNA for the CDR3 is TGTGCCACCGTGGAGAGGGCCTCGAGAGGGGCCAACGTCCTGACTTTC. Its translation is CATVERASRGANVLTF.